These T cell receptor beta chains were read from a single sample in a study of STAT5B mutations in CD4+ large granular lymphocyte leukemia. The assay was immunoSEQ multiplex PCR, and TCRdb's table has in-frame clones only and misses some. The sample includes about 35,000 clones, 65% to 70% of them seen just once. The sequenced sample was CD4+ T cells from blood buffy coats. These receptors were collected from a human donor in good health. The CDR3 runs from the conserved cysteine through the conserved F or W. A D gene is named only where the DNA matches it firmly. The size field is filled for only some rows; it gives once, few, many or a size class.

V,size,J,D,CDR3,DNA
TRBV7-3,-,TRBJ2-1,-,CASSLGGRNGNEQFF,TGTGCCAGCAGCTTAGGAGGGAGGAACGGGAATGAGCAGTTCTTC
TRBV18,-,TRBJ1-6,-,CASSPKGGTNSPLHF,TGTGCCAGCTCACCGAAAGGGGGGACCAATTCACCCCTCCACTTT
TRBV4-2,-,TRBJ2-3,TRBD1,CASSPRTGEADTQYF,TGTGCCAGCAGCCCCCGGACAGGGGAGGCAGATACGCAGTATTTT
TRBV11-2,-,TRBJ2-7,-,CASSLVYSYEQYF,TGTGCCAGCAGCTTAGTCTACTCCTACGAGCAGTACTTC
TRBV11-2,once,TRBJ1-3,-,CASSLGLYNSGNTIYF,TGTGCCAGCAGCCTCGGACTATACAACTCTGGAAACACCATATATTTT
TRBV6-5,few,TRBJ1-1,-,CASSYSGAGWEAFF,TGTGCCAGCAGTTACTCTGGTGCAGGGTGGGAAGCTTTCTTT
TRBV2,-,TRBJ2-3,TRBD2,CASRPGGGGGTQYF,TGTGCCAGCAGGCCTGGCGGGGGTGGCGGTACGCAGTATTTT
TRBV6-1,-,TRBJ2-5,TRBD2,CASSSSGGPQETQYF,TGTGCCAGCAGCTCTAGCGGGGGCCCCCAAGAGACCCAGTACTTC
TRBV28,-,TRBJ1-2,TRBD1,CASSEPGGTLRDGYTF,TGTGCCAGCAGTGAGCCAGGGGGTACCCTTCGGGATGGCTACACCTTC
TRBV5-8,few,TRBJ2-7,-,CASSYRASYEQYF,TGTGCCAGCAGCTACAGGGCCTCCTACGAGCAGTACTTC
TRBV10-3,-,TRBJ2-5,-,CAISDNGGPQETQYF,TGTGCCATCAGTGATAACGGGGGGCCCCAAGAGACCCAGTACTTC
TRBV5-5,-,TRBJ2-2,-,CASSLGPPANTGELFF,TGTGCCAGCAGCTTGGGCCCTCCCGCGAACACCGGGGAGCTGTTTTTT
TRBV10-3,-,TRBJ2-3,TRBD2,CAISSVARGGMTDTQYF,TGTGCCATCAGTTCAGTGGCGCGGGGGGGCATGACAGATACGCAGTATTTT
TRBV7-3,-,TRBJ2-3,TRBD2,CASSISGGATDTQYF,TGTGCCAGCAGCATAAGCGGGGGGGCCACAGATACGCAGTATTTT
TRBV6-4,-,TRBJ2-1,TRBD1,CASSRDRGGEQFF,TGTGCCAGCAGCCGGGACAGGGGTGGTGAGCAGTTCTTC
TRBV7-8,-,TRBJ1-3,-,CASSLAGVGNTIYF,TGTGCCAGCAGCTTAGCAGGGGTAGGAAACACCATATATTTT
TRBV29-1,-,TRBJ2-3,TRBD2,CSDRGTSDTDTQYF,TGCAGCGATAGGGGGACTAGCGACACAGATACGCAGTATTTT
TRBV15,-,TRBJ1-1,-,CATSRGGATLKWTEAFF,TGTGCCACCAGCAGAGGGGGGGCGACACTAAAATGGACTGAAGCTTTCTTT
TRBV27,once,TRBJ1-6,-,CASSAMALADSPLHF,TGTGCCAGCAGTGCAATGGCGTTGGCGGATTCACCCCTCCACTTT
TRBV5-6,-,TRBJ2-5,TRBD2,CASSLGAGETQYF,TGTGCCAGCAGCTTGGGAGCGGGGGAGACCCAGTACTTC
TRBV7-9,few,TRBJ2-3,-,CASSLVADTQYF,TGTGCCAGCAGCTTAGTAGCAGATACGCAGTATTTT
TRBV9,-,TRBJ2-1,-,CASSVASFSSYNEQFF,TGTGCCAGCAGCGTAGCCAGTTTTAGCTCCTACAATGAGCAGTTCTTC
TRBV7-8,-,TRBJ2-5,TRBD1,CASSPNTGGQETQYF,TGTGCCAGCAGCCCAAACACAGGGGGCCAAGAGACCCAGTACTTC
TRBV2,-,TRBJ2-4,TRBD2,CASRKGLAGGEAKNIQYF,TGTGCCAGCAGGAAGGGACTAGCGGGGGGTGAGGCCAAAAACATTCAGTACTTC
TRBV18,-,TRBJ2-4,TRBD1,CASSLGTGDVNIQYF,TGTGCCAGCTCACTTGGGACAGGGGATGTGAACATTCAGTACTTC
TRBV25-1,few,TRBJ1-6,TRBD1,CASRGDSNNSPLHF,TGTGCCAGCAGAGGGGACAGTAATAATTCACCCCTCCACTTT
TRBV4-2,-,TRBJ2-1,TRBD2,CASSQGGGKNNEQFF,TGTGCCAGCAGCCAAGGCGGGGGGAAAAACAATGAGCAGTTCTTC
TRBV14,few,TRBJ1-6,-,CASSQGGYATSPLHF,TGTGCCAGCAGCCAAGGCGGGTACGCTACTTCACCCCTCCACTTT
TRBV10-3,-,TRBJ2-6,TRBD1,CATTGGFFSGANVLTF,TGTGCCACGACAGGGGGTTTTTTCTCTGGGGCCAACGTCCTGACTTTC
TRBV10-1,-,TRBJ2-7,-,CASSAGRFGEQYF,TGCGCCAGCAGCGCAGGGAGGTTTGGCGAGCAGTACTTC
TRBV5-4,-,TRBJ2-7,TRBD2,CAMAGGGIYEQYF,TGTGCCATGGCGGGAGGGGGCATCTACGAGCAGTACTTC
TRBV6-6,-,TRBJ2-3,-,CASSYPLLADTQYF,TGTGCCAGCAGTTACCCTCTTCTCGCAGATACGCAGTATTTT
TRBV5-5,-,TRBJ2-1,TRBD1,CASSPDRGNFNEQFF,TGTGCCAGCAGTCCTGACAGGGGTAATTTCAATGAGCAGTTCTTC
TRBV15,-,TRBJ2-5,-,CATSRDHRPETQYF,TGTGCCACCAGCAGAGATCACAGGCCAGAGACCCAGTACTTC
TRBV6-1,-,TRBJ2-1,-,CASSELAKYNEQFF,TGTGCCAGCAGTGAACTAGCCAAATACAATGAGCAGTTCTTC
TRBV7-8,few,TRBJ2-7,TRBD1,CASSLSGQGPSSYEQYF,TGTGCCAGCAGCTTATCAGGACAGGGCCCGAGCTCCTACGAGCAGTACTTC
TRBV7-2,-,TRBJ1-1,-,CASSLRRQGTEAFF,TGTGCCAGCAGCTTACGGCGGCAGGGCACTGAAGCTTTCTTT
TRBV5-1,-,TRBJ2-5,TRBD2,CASEPGLTVVETQYF,TGCGCCAGCGAGCCGGGACTAACGGTCGTGGAGACCCAGTACTTC
TRBV7-2,-,TRBJ1-2,-,CASSLAQATVLYGYTF,TGTGCCAGCAGCTTAGCGCAGGCGACGGTCCTCTATGGCTACACCTTC
TRBV11-3,-,TRBJ1-2,TRBD1,CAVRDRALVPYGYTF,TGTGCCGTCCGGGACAGGGCTCTCGTTCCCTATGGCTACACCTTC
TRBV29-1,few,TRBJ1-5,TRBD1,CSVGQGGRPQHF,TGCAGCGTTGGACAGGGTGGGAGGCCCCAGCATTTT
TRBV6-6,-,TRBJ2-7,-,CASRPDRFSYEQYF,TGTGCCAGCAGGCCGGACAGATTCTCCTACGAGCAGTACTTC
TRBV5-1,-,TRBJ1-3,-,CASSLAGLSSGNTIYF,TGCGCCAGCAGCTTGGCTGGGCTGAGCTCTGGAAACACCATATATTTT